This TCR beta chain was sequenced during a study of cytomegalovirus exposure and HLA in healthy donors. Both 60 Vbeta primers and 13 Jbeta primers went into the PCR. The repertoire was sequenced with immunoSEQ multiplex PCR; TCRdb's copy has only in-frame clones and lacks some. The profile shows 200,000 to 300,000 clones, 80% to 90% of them singletons. V was clipped by 8 bases and J by 2 bases, with 16 bases between them. Germline CDR1 reads MNHNS; CDR2 reads SASEGT. The CDR3 is 14 amino acids. The V gene is TRBV6-1, the J gene TRBJ2-7; D unresolved. The specimen sequenced was PBMCs. This receptor was taken from a woman aged 40-49 years in good health and CMV-seropositive. The CDR3 region is CASSDGPSPYEQYF. The CDR3 DNA follows: TGTGCCAGCTCAGATGGCCCGTCGCCCTACGAGCAGTACTTC.